This T cell receptor (beta chain) originates from a study of CD8+ T cells in alopecia areata. General study points: An increase in clonality over normal scalp was evident in lesional scalp, especially alopecia totalis/universalis. Mouse data revealed clearer TCR sharing than patient data did, a gap possibly tied to HLA. Many expanded lesional clones persisted during tofacitinib (in both scalp and blood).

Treatment defined: oral pan-JAK inhibitor, 5-10 mg twice daily. Isolated RNA was reverse transcribed into cDNA used as the sequencing template. Generated by immunoSEQ multiplex PCR, the TCRdb table keeps only in-frame clones and is missing some. Here the sample spans 200,000 to 250,000 clones, 55% to 70% being singletons. After removal of 3 bases from V and 1 base from J, the junction contained 3 bases not matched to a gene. CDR3 length: 17 residues. Germline-derived CDR1 and CDR2 are SNHLY and FYNNEI. A note on this clone: Its antigen is not identified.

The receptor's source is a human donor with alopecia areata. The chain couples TRBV2 to TRBJ2-1; 13 positions agree with TRBD2. Sample: CD4+ T cells sorted from blood, taken at week 4, from a patient treated with tofacitinib. Here the CDR3 reads CASSDGLAGASYNEQFF. CDR3 bases: TGTGCCAGCAGTGATGGACTAGCGGGGGCTTCCTACAATGAGCAGTTCTTC.